The clone carrying this T cell receptor beta chain was seen a few times. This specimen comes from a study of shared clonotypes between healthy human individuals. Profiling relied on immunoSEQ multiplex PCR, and the TCRdb table lists in-frame clones only, not all of them. The table has about 470,000 clones, roughly three quarters seen once. The CDR3 extends over 14 amino acids. V was trimmed by 5 bases and J by 6 bases, leaving 15 bases between them. Germline CDR1 reads SEHNR; CDR2 reads FQNEAQ (reference sequence). The receptor comes from a woman in her thirties or forties in good health. Some clones in this sample may be carry-over from other donors' samples. The sequenced sample was PBMCs. The chain is built from TRBV7-9 and TRBJ2-3; D perhaps matches TRBD2 (6 bases). CDR3 DNA sequence: TGTGCCAGCAGCCCCAGGGCTAGCGTTGATACGCAGTATTTT. It is translated as CASSPRASVDTQYF.